The clone carrying this T cell receptor (beta chain) was detected only a few times. What it binds is not known. They built TCR cDNA with 5'RACE template switching, a step that put in a universal primer site and UMIs. One entry per CDR3 protein, called by TCRdb with MiXCR from the 5' RACE reads. The repertoire holds around 300,000 distinct CDR3 sequences, roughly 4.3% seen once, with roughly 24% in the top ten. The data were taken from a study of T cells after yellow fever vaccination. Study observations and caveats: Most clones from primary vaccination resurfaced after the booster (approximately 96% CD4, around 89% CD8). Among all clonotypes, a small share was observed in both CD4 and CD8 compartments.

The CDR3 has 14 residues. The V and J ends lost 4 bases and 4 bases respectively, with 14 bases between them. Germline V CDR1 and CDR2: SGHNT, YYREEE (reference sequence). This TCR came from a man aged 18-30 years who received the YFV17D yellow fever vaccine. The V call is TRBV5-4, the J call TRBJ2-5; possibly TRBD1 for D (6 bases). Sample: PBMCs, taken 5 days after the yellow fever booster vaccination. CDR3 protein: CASSLTTGPETQYF. The DNA for the CDR3 is TGTGCCAGCAGCCTTACGACAGGCCCAGAGACCCAGTACTTC. Together with reference TRBV5-4 and TRBJ2-5, the CDR3 gives the full variable domain: ETGVTQSPTHLIKTRGQQVTLRCSSQSGHNTVSWYQQALGQGPQFIFQYYREEENGRGNFPPRFSGLQFPNYSSELNVNALELDDSALYLCASSLTTGPETQYFGPGTRLLVL.